This entry features one TCR beta chain sequence. The antigen is undetermined. Profiling relied on immunoSEQ multiplex PCR, and the TCRdb table lists in-frame clones only, not all of them. Among around 4,900 clones, roughly 41% were seen once, and the ten largest hold roughly an eighth. This CDR3 is 16 amino acids long. CDR1 and CDR2 (germline): SNHLY, FYNNEI. V lost 2 bases to trimming and J lost 3 bases; unmatched junction nucleotides: 7. Sequencing of dividing CFSE-low cells from the MLR defined alloreactive TCRbeta sequences. This specimen belongs to a study of T cell clones after liver transplantation. Study-wide background: Post-transplant blood was tracked for graft-donor-reactive T cell clones identified in a pre-transplant mixed lymphocyte reaction. General study points: Small, mixed patient groups and varying post-transplant times limit these conclusions.

The chain carries TRBV2 and TRBJ2-3; 8 nucleotides match TRBD1. Sample: CD4+ T cells from cultured PBMCs. The clonotype comes from a human patient who received a liver transplant. The T cells may come from the graft donor. CDR3 coding DNA: TGTGCCAGCAGTGAACTTCCAGGGGGCATTACAGATACGCAGTATTTT. Translated, it gives CASSELPGGITDTQYF.